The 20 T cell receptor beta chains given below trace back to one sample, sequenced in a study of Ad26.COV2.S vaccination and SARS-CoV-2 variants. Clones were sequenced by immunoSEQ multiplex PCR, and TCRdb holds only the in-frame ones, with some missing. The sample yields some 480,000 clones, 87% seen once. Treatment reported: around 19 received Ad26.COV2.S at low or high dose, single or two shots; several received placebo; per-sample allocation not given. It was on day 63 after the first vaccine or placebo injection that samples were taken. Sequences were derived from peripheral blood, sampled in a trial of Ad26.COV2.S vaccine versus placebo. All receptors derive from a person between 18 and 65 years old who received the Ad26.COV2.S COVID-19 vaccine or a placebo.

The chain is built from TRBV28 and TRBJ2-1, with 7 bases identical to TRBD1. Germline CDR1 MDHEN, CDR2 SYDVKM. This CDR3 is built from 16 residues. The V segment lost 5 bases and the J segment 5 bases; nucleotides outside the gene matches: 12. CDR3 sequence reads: CASSPIGQDPHNEQFF. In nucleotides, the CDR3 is TGTGCCAGCAGTCCCATTGGACAGGACCCTCACAATGAGCAGTTCTTC.

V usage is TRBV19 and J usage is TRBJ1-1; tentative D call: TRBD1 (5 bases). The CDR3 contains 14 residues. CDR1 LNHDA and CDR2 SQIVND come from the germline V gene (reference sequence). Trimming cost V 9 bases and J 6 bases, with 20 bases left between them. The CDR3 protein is CASVDPGRAAEAFF. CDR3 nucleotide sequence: TGTGCCAGCGTAGACCCGGGACGAGCTGCTGAAGCTTTCTTT.

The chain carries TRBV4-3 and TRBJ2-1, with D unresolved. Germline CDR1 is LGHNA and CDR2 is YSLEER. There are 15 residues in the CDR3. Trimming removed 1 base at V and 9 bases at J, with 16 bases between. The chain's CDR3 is CASSQVPPHISEQFF. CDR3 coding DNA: TGCGCCAGCAGCCAAGTTCCCCCCCATATCTCTGAGCAGTTCTTC.

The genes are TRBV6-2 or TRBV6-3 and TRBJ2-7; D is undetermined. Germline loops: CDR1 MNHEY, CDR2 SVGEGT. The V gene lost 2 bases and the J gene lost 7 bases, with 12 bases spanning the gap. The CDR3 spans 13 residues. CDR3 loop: CASSYRGLWEQYF. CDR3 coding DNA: TGTGCCAGCAGTTACCGCGGCCTCTGGGAGCAGTACTTC.

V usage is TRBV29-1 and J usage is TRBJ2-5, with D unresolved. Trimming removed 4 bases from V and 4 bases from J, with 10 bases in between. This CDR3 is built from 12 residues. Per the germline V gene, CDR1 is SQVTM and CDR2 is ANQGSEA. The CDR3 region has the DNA TGCAGCGTTGTTATTCCCCCAGAGACCCAGTACTTC. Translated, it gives CSVVIPPETQYF. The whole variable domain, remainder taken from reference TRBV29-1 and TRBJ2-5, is SAVISQKPSRDICQRGTSLTIQCQVDSQVTMMFWYRQQPGQSLTLIATANQGSEATYESGFVIDKFPISRPNLTFSTLTVSNMSPEDSSIYLCSVVIPPETQYFGPGTRLLVL.

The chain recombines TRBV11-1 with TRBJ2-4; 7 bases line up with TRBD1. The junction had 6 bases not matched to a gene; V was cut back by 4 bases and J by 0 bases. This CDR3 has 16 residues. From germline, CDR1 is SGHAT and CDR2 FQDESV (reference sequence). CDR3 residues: CASSSGTALAKNIQYF. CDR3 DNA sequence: TGTGCCAGCAGCTCCGGGACAGCACTAGCCAAAAACATTCAGTACTTC.

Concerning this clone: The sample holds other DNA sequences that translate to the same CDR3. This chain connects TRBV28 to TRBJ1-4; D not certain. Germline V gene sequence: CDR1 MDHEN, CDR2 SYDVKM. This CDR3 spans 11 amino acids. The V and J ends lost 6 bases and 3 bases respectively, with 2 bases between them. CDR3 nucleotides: TGTGCCAGCAGCCCTAATGAAAAACTGTTTTTT. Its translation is CASSPNEKLFF.

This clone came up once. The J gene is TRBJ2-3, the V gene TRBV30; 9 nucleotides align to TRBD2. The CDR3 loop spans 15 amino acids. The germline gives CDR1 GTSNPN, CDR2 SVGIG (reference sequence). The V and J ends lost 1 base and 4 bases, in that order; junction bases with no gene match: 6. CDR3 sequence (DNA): TGTGCCTGGAGTGGGGGACTAGCATCCGCAGATACGCAGTATTTT. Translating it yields CAWSGGLASADTQYF.

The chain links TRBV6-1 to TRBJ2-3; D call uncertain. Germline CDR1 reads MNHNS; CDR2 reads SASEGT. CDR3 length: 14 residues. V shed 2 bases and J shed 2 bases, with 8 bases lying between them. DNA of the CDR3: TGTGCCAGCAGTGAAATCATTTACACAGATACGCAGTATTTT. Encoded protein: CASSEIIYTDTQYF.

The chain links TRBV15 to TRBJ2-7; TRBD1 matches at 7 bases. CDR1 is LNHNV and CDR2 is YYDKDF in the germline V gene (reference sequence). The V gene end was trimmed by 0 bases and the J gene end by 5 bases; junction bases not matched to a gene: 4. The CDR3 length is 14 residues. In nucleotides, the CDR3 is TGTGCCACCAGCAGAGAGGGACAGTTAAACGAGCAGTACTTC. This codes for CATSREGQLNEQYF.

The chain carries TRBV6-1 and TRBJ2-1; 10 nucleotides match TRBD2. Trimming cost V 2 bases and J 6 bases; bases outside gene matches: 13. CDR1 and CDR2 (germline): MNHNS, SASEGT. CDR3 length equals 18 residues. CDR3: CASSEFYGTSVSSNEQFF. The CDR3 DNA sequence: TGTGCCAGCAGTGAATTTTATGGGACTAGCGTCTCTAGCAATGAGCAGTTCTTC.

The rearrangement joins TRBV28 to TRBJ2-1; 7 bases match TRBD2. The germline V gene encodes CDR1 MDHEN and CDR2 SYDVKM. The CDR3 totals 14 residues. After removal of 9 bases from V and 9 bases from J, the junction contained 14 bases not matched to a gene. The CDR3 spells CASPPAGLQGEQFF. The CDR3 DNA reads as TGTGCCAGTCCCCCAGCGGGACTACAAGGTGAGCAGTTCTTC.

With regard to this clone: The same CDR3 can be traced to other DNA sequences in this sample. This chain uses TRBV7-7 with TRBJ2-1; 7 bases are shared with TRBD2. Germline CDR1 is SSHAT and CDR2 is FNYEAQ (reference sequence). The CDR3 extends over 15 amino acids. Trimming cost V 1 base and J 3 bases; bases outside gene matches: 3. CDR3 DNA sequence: TGTGCCAGCAGCTTAGGGCTAGCGGACTACAATGAGCAGTTCTTC. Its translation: CASSLGLADYNEQFF.

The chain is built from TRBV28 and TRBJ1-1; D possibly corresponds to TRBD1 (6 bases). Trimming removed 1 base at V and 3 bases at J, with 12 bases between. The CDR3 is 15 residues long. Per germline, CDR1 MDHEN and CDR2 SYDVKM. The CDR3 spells CASSLFAGADTEAFF. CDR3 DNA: TGTGCCAGCAGTTTATTTGCAGGGGCGGACACTGAAGCTTTCTTT.

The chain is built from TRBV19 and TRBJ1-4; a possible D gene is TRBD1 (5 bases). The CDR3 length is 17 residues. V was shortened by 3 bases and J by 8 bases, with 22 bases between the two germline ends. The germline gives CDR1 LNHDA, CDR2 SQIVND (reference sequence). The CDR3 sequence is CASSIISGGTGGEKLFF. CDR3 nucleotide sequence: TGTGCCAGTAGTATCATCTCGGGGGGTACTGGAGGGGAAAAACTGTTTTTT. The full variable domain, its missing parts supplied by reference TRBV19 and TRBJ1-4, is DGGITQSPKYLFRKEGQNVTLSCEQNLNHDAMYWYRQDPGQGLRLIYYSQIVNDFQKGDIAEGYSVSREKKESFPLTVTSAQKNPTAFYLCASSIISGGTGGEKLFFGSGTQLSVL.

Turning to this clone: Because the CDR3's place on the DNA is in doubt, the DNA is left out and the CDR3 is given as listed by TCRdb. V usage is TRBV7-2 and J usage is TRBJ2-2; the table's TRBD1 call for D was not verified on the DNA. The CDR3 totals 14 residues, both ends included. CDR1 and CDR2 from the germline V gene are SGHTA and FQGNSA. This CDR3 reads CASSPTFGAGELFF.

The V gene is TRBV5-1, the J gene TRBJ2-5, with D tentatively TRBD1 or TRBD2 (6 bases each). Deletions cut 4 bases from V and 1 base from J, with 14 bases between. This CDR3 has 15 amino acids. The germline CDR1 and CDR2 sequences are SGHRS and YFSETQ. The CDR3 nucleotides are TGCGCCAGCAGCGTCCCGGGGGCTCCCCAAGAGACCCAGTACTTC. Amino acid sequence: CASSVPGAPQETQYF.

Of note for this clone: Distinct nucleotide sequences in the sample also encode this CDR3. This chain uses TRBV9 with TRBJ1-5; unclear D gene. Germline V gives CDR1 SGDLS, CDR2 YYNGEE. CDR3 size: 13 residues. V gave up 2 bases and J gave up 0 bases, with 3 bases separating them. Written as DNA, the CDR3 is TGTGCCAGCAGCGTCAATAGCAATCAGCCCCAGCATTTT. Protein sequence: CASSVNSNQPQHF.

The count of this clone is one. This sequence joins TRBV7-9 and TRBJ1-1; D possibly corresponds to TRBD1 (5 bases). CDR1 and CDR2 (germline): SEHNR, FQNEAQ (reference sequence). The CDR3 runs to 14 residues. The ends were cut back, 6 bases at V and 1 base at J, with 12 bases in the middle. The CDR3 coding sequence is TGTGCCAGCAGTCGCAGGGTGTCGAACACTGAAGCTTTCTTT. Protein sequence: CASSRRVSNTEAFF.

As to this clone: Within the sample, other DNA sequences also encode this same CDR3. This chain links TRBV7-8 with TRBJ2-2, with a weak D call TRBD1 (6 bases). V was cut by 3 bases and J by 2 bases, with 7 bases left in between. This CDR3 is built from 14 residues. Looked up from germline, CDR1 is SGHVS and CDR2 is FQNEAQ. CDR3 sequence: CASSLDRNTGELFF. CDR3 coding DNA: TGTGCCAGCAGCTTGGACAGAAACACCGGGGAGCTGTTTTTT.